This is a list of T cell receptor beta chains from one sample in a study of radiotherapy plus CTLA-4 blockade in lung cancer. Libraries were prepared by immunoSEQ multiplex PCR; TCRdb keeps only in-frame clonotypes and omits some of them. The sample has some 35,000 clones, more than 70% seen once. Sequenced material: peripheral blood, taken from a patient treated with radiotherapy plus ipilimumab. The receptors stem from a human donor with non-small cell lung cancer who had stable disease on radiotherapy plus ipilimumab. The CDR3 runs from the conserved cysteine through the conserved F or W. A D gene is named only where the DNA matches it firmly. The size of a clone is reported for some rows only, either as once, few or many, or as a class for expanded clones.

J	D	size	length	V	DNA	CDR3
TRBJ2-5	TRBD2	NA	17	TRBV27	TGTGCCAGCAGTTCGAACGGACTAGCGGGAGGTCGAGAGACCCAGTACTTC	CASSSNGLAGGRETQYF
TRBJ2-7	TRBD1	NA	15	TRBV7-9	TGTGCCAGCAGCTTAGAGGGGACAGGATCCTACGAGCAGTACTTC	CASSLEGTGSYEQYF
TRBJ1-3	NA	NA	15	TRBV4-1	TGCGCCAGCAGCCAAGTCGTGGCAGGCGGAAACACCATATATTTT	CASSQVVAGGNTIYF
TRBJ1-5	NA	once	15	TRBV7-9	TGTGCCAGCAGCCTGATGGGGGGGAACAATCAGCCCCAGCATTTT	CASSLMGGNNQPQHF
TRBJ1-2	NA	NA	13	TRBV19	TGTGCCAGTCAGGGCCCAGATTACTATGGCTACACCTTC	CASQGPDYYGYTF
TRBJ2-1	NA	NA	15	TRBV5-5	TGTGCCAGCAGCCAGGAAGGGCAGGGCCGGGATGAGCAGTTCTTC	CASSQEGQGRDEQFF
TRBJ2-3	NA	NA	13	TRBV30	TGTGCCTGGCGGGACAACCCCACAGATACGCAGTATTTT	CAWRDNPTDTQYF
TRBJ2-2	NA	NA	15	TRBV28	TGTGCCAGCAGTGCGGGGGCCTGGGGCACCGGGGAGCTGTTTTTT	CASSAGAWGTGELFF
TRBJ2-2	NA	NA	16	TRBV4-1	TGCGCCAGCAGCCAAGATGCCAGGGGGAACACCGGGGAGCTGTTTTTT	CASSQDARGNTGELFF
TRBJ2-5	TRBD1	NA	13	TRBV6-1	TGTGCCACCCTAGTCAGGGGGCTGGAGACCCAGTACTTC	CATLVRGLETQYF
TRBJ2-1	TRBD2	NA	13	TRBV11-3	TGTGCCAGCGCTGGGGGGACTAGAGGCGAGCAGTTCTTC	CASAGGTRGEQFF
TRBJ1-1	NA	NA	14	TRBV6-5	TGTGCCAGCAGCAAAGGGACACAGAACACTGAAGCTTTCTTT	CASSKGTQNTEAFF
TRBJ2-7	TRBD2	once	14	TRBV28	TGTGCCATCCAAATAGCGGGAGCGCCGGGGGAGCAGTACTTC	CAIQIAGAPGEQYF
TRBJ1-2	NA	NA	11	TRBV10-3	TGTGCCATCAGTGAGTCGAGTGGCTACACCTTC	CAISESSGYTF
TRBJ1-1	NA	NA	16	TRBV5-6	TGTGCCAGCAGCCAACGACCAATGACAGGGAACACTGAAGCTTTCTTT	CASSQRPMTGNTEAFF
TRBJ1-4	TRBD1	NA	13	TRBV11-2	TGTGCCAGCAGCCGGGGACAGAATGAAAAACTGTTTTTT	CASSRGQNEKLFF
TRBJ2-1	TRBD1	NA	14	TRBV7-9	TGTGCCAGCAGCTTAGCGACAGGGGCCAATGAGCAGTTCTTC	CASSLATGANEQFF
TRBJ2-3	NA	NA	12	TRBV28	TGTGCCAGCCTTACTAGCACAGATACGCAGTATTTT	CASLTSTDTQYF
TRBJ2-3	NA	NA	18	TRBV7-6	TGTGCCAGCAGCTTAAATCCCTCCTACATCTCCAGGACAGATACGCAGTATTTT	CASSLNPSYISRTDTQYF
TRBJ2-5	TRBD2	NA	16	TRBV5-1	TGCGCCAGCAGCTTGAGGCCAGCGGGAGGGAGCGAGACCCAGTACTTC	CASSLRPAGGSETQYF
TRBJ1-1	NA	NA	13	TRBV6-5	TGTGCCAGCAGCTTCGACAGGAACACTGAAGCTTTCTTT	CASSFDRNTEAFF
TRBJ2-2	NA	NA	14	TRBV15	TGTGCCACCAGCCGACGTACAGGGAACGGGGAGCTGTTTTTT	CATSRRTGNGELFF
TRBJ2-2	NA	NA	15	TRBV19	TGTGCCAGTAAGGCTTTGGAGACGAACACCGGGGAGCTGTTTTTT	CASKALETNTGELFF
TRBJ2-1	TRBD1	once	16	TRBV6-4	TGTGCCAGCAGACATATACGGGACAGAGAATACAATGAGCAGTTCTTC	CASRHIRDREYNEQFF
TRBJ2-3	TRBD2	NA	17	TRBV30	TGTGCCTGGAGCGATCCGGGACTAGCGGGACACACAGATACGCAGTATTTT	CAWSDPGLAGHTDTQYF
TRBJ1-4	NA	NA	15	TRBV28	TGTGCCAGCAGTTTAAAGGCAGGGAATAATGAAAAACTGTTTTTT	CASSLKAGNNEKLFF
TRBJ2-7	NA	NA	13	TRBV28	TGTGCCAGCGGTCAGGGGGGTCGGGTCGAGCAGTACTTC	CASGQGGRVEQYF
TRBJ2-1	NA	NA	15	TRBV13	TGTGCCAGCAGCCCCCTAAGGGAGGTAGGCAATGAGCAGTTCTTC	CASSPLREVGNEQFF
TRBJ2-1	NA	NA	14	TRBV9	TGTGCCAGCAGCGTAACCGATACTTACAATGAGCAGTTCTTC	CASSVTDTYNEQFF
TRBJ2-2	NA	NA	15	TRBV19	TGTGCCACGAACCCCCCGGGACAAAACACCGGGGAGCTGTTTTTT	CATNPPGQNTGELFF
TRBJ2-1	TRBD1	NA	15	TRBV9	TGTGCCAGCAGCGACCGGGACAGGACGTACAATGAGCAGTTCTTC	CASSDRDRTYNEQFF
TRBJ2-3	NA	NA	15	TRBV7-2	TGTGCCAGCAGCCCCTTTTCTCGCGGGGCCTCCACGCAGTATTTT	CASSPFSRGASTQYF
TRBJ2-5	TRBD1	NA	16	TRBV6-5	TGTGCCAGCAGTTACTCGATCCAGGGGGCAACGGAGACCCAGTACTTC	CASSYSIQGATETQYF
TRBJ2-2	TRBD1	once	13	TRBV25-1	TGTGCCAGCAGTAGGGGGCACACCGGGGAGCTGTTTTTT	CASSRGHTGELFF
TRBJ2-7	NA	NA	15	TRBV19	TGTGCCAGTAGTATAATTGGGCGGGGGCCCTACGAGCAGTACTTC	CASSIIGRGPYEQYF
TRBJ2-7	TRBD2	NA	15	TRBV7-3	TGTGCCAGCAGTTTAAACGGGGGGGGCCCCTACGAGCAGTACTTC	CASSLNGGGPYEQYF
TRBJ2-1	TRBD1	NA	15	TRBV7-2	TGTGCCAGCAGCTTAGCCAGGGGGCCCTACAATGAGCAGTTCTTC	CASSLARGPYNEQFF
TRBJ2-6	NA	once	17	TRBV5-1	TGCGCCAGCAGCTTGGGGGGCACCATCTCTGGGGCCAACGTCCTGACTTTC	CASSLGGTISGANVLTF
TRBJ2-5	TRBD2	NA	18	TRBV19	TGTGCCAGTAGTATAAAGCTAGCGGGAGTCAAAGCGGAAGAGACCCAGTACTTC	CASSIKLAGVKAEETQYF
TRBJ1-2	NA	NA	12	TRBV10-3	TGTGCCATCAGTCCCAGGGGTGGCGGCTACACCTTC	CAISPRGGGYTF
TRBJ1-4	NA	NA	16	TRBV9	TGTGCCAGCAGCGCCGATCCGACCGTAGGAGGCGAAAAACTGTTTTTT	CASSADPTVGGEKLFF
TRBJ2-7	TRBD1	NA	17	TRBV7-2	TGTGCCAGCAGATCCGCCCTCTCACAGGGGGCGTCTTACGAGCAGTACTTC	CASRSALSQGASYEQYF
TRBJ2-7	NA	NA	15	TRBV9	TGTGCCAGCAGCGTAGGCCGCAGGGGAGACTACGAGCAGTACTTC	CASSVGRRGDYEQYF
TRBJ2-7	TRBD2	NA	16	TRBV2	TGTGCCAGCAGTGAATCTAGCGGGAGGGCGTGGTACGAGCAGTACTTC	CASSESSGRAWYEQYF
TRBJ2-7	NA	NA	14	TRBV11-1	TGTGCCAGCAGCCTTAGCGAAAGCTCCTACGAGCAGTACTTC	CASSLSESSYEQYF